This TCR beta chain was identified during a study of patients and donors after allogeneic stem cell transplantation. The CDR3 extends over 13 amino acids. Germline values: CDR1 MNHEY, CDR2 SVGEGT. V lost 6 bases, J lost 7 bases, and 8 bases stayed unmatched. TCRdb recomputed calls from the RT-PCR reads with MiXCR, one row per CDR3 protein. The table has a few hundred thousand distinct CDR3 sequences, less than 15% seen once. This TCR was recovered from a human donor who was either an allogeneic HSCT recipient or a stem cell or donor lymphocyte infusion donor (not recorded which). It is not recorded whose cells these are; they may come from a transplant donor. The gene calls are TRBV6-2 or TRBV6-3 and TRBJ2-7, with 8 bases fitting TRBD1. Sequencing used blood, either unsorted or a sorted T cell fraction (not recorded which). The CDR3 DNA sequence: TGTGCCAGCAGACAGGGACAGGCGGGGGAGCAGTACTTC. Residues: CASRQGQAGEQYF.